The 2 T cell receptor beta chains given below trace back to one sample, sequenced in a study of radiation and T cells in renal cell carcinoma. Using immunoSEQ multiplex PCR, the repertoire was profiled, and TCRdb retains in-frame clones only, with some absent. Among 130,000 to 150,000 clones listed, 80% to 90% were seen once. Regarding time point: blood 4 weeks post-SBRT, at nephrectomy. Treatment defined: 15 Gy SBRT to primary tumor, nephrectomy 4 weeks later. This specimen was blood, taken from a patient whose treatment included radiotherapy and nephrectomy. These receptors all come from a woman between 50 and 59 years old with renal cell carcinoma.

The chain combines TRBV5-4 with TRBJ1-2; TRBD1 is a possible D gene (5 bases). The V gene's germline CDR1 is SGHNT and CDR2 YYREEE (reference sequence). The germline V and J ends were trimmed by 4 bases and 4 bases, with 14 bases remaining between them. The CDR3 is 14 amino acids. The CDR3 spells CASSAAGSGYGYTF. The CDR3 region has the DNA TGTGCCAGCAGCGCCGCAGGGTCCGGCTATGGCTACACCTTC.

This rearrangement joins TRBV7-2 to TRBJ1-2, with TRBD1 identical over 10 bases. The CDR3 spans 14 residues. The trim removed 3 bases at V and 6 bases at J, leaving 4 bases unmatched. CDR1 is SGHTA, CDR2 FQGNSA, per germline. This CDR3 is CASSFRDRGHGYTF. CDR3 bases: TGTGCCAGCAGCTTCCGGGACAGGGGCCATGGCTACACCTTC. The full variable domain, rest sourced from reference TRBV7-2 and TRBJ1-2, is GAGVSQSPSNKVTEKGKDVELRCDPISGHTALYWYRQSLGQGLEFLIYFQGNSAPDKSGLPSDRFSAERTGGSVSTLTIQRTQQEDSAVYLCASSFRDRGHGYTFGSGTRLTVV.